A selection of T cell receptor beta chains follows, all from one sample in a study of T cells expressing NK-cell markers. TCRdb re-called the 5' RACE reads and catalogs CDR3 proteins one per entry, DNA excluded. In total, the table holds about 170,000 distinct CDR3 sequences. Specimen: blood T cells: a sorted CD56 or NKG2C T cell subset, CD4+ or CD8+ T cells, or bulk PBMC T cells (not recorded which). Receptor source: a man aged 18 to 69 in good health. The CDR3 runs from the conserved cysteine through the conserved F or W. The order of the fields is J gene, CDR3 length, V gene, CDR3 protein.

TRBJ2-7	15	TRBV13	CASSLGKGASYEQYF
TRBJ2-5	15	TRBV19	CASSQTVILGETQYF
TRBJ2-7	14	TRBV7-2	CASSFAGGLYEQYF
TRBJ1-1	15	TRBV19	CASTIAQGRGTEAFF
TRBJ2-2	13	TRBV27	CASGLAGTGELFF
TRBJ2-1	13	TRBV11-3	CASSLVWGNEQFF
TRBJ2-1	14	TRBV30	CAWSSGAGFTEQFF
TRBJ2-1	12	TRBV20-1	CSARDRLYEQFF
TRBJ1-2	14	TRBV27	CASSTGQGAGGYTF
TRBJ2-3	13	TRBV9	CASSVGGTTHAYF
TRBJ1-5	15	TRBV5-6	CASSLGQGGHQPQHF
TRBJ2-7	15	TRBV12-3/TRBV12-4	CASSLDQELLREQYF
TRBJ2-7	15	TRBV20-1	CSAWTGQGESYEQYF
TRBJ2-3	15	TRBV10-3	CAISESGSPTDTQYF
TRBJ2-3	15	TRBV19	CASSPTSGGADTQYF
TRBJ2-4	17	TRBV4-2	CASSQEHVSLAKNIQYF
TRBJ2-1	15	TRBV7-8	CASSIAGGDDNEQFF
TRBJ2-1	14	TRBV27	CASSPPLRNNEQFF
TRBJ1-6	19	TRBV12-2	CASRLEGSQGSSYNSPLHF
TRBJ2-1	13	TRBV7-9	CASSLNAGTGQFF
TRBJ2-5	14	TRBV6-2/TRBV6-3	CASSVDREQETQYF
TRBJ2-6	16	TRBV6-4	CASSEGGATGANVLTF
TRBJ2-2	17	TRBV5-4	CASSKWPGQENTGELFF
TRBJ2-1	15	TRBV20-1	CSAREWGDKGNEQFF
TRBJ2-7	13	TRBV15	CATSRETVYEQYF
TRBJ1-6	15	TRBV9	CASSGTGGINSPLHF
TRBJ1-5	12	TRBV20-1	CSAEEGNQPQHF
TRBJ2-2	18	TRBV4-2	CASSQEASGGASPGELFF
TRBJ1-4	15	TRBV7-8	CASSFTSGNNEKLFF
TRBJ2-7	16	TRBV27	CASSLVAVWPLDEQYF
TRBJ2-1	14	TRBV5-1	CASSLASGGDEQFF
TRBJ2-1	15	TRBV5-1	CASRPLPGAGNEQFF
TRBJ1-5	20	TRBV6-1	CASSEALGTRDRGSNQPQHF
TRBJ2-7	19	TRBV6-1	CASSATGTEALSGYYEQYF
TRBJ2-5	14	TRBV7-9	CASSRGGFWETQYF
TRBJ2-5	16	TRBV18	CASSPGLGPIQETQYF
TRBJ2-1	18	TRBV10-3	CATLATTHHVKGYNEQFF
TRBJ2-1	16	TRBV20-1	CSARDLGGSSYNEQFF
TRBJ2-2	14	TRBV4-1	CASSTRTVTGELFF
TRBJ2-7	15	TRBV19	CASSWGTGKPYEQYF
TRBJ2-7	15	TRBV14	CASSHPGQGEYEQYF
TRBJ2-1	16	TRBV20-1	CSARDRLAGEMGEQFF
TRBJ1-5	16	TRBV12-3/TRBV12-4	CASSPPGTGGNQPQHF
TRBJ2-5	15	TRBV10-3	CAISETGQGGETQYF
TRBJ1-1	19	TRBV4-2	CASSQDGIGTPTSDTEAFF
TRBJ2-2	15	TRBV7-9	CASSLARTLGGELFF
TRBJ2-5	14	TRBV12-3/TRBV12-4	CASSLPGNRETQYF
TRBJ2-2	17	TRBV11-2	CASSLVGQGQDTGELFF
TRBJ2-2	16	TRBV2	CASSDDLASGTGELFF
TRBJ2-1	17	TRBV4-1	CASKTDGGGSSYNEQFF
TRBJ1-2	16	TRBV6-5	CASSYSKWGGNYGYTF
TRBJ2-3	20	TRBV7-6	CASSLRDGVGLAVSTDTQYF
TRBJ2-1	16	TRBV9	CASSVTGAGAYNEQFF
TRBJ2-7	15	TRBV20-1	CSANKRTLNSYEQYF
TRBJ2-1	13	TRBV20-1	CSASGGSYNEQFF
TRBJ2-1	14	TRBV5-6	CASSLDTKYNEQFF
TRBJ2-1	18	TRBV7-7	CASSPKTRQGLAGTEQFF
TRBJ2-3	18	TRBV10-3	CAISEGLAGALGTDTQYF
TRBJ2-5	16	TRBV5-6	CASSDGLVELQETQYF
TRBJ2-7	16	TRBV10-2	CASSSQGDSENYEQYF